The entry that follows covers one T cell receptor (beta chain) sequence. The antigen it recognizes is unknown. The record has no base qualities; no much larger clone is one base away. TCRbeta CDR3 regions were amplified from genomic DNA using the immunoSEQ Assay, a bias-controlled multiplex PCR. The published analysis was carried out like this. The number of nucleated cells in each sample was estimated by amplification of reference gene primers within the assay. To quantify the absolute abundance of each unique TCRbeta CDR3 rearrangement, sequence reads were collapsed and filtered. For each sample, productive Simpson clonality was calculated as the square root of Simpson's diversity index over productive rearrangements. The clones in this table, taken by TCRdb from immuneACCESS, are in-frame only. Not every clone is retained; where verified, under half of the shortfall comes from an unresolved V gene, and the cause of the rest is unknown. That table gives V, J and clone size, and the DNA gave D and trimming. Counted in this sample were 200,000 to 250,000 clones; 80% to 90% of them appeared once. The top ten clonotypes cover approximately 6% of the sample.

The sample belongs to a study of blood T cell repertoires in COVID-19 (dated by TCRdb to 2018 to 2021). Background on the whole study: Samples from collaborators originated in the United States, Italy and Spain and spanned both the acute and convalescent phases of COVID-19. The prospective study material was composed of cDNA or gDNA derived from T cells, B-cell-depleted T cells, or PBMCs. Deeply sampled blood TCRbeta repertoires from subjects exposed to, actively infected with, or recovered from COVID-19 were included in the dataset. The repertoires were made available in a free public database intended to serve as a resource for research on the immune response to SARS-CoV-2. The samples were drawn from two sources: the first 160 participants of the ongoing ImmuneRACE study, and fewer than 1,500 subjects contributed by 6 global collaborators. The sample metadata nearly always contained a de-identified subject ID, COVID-19 status, age in years and sex. Where available, HLA class I and class II types were obtained from metadata supplied by the sample provider rather than from assay-based typing. What the research found in general, with its limitations: The amount of clinical and demographic metadata varied by source and participant and was provided uncurated.

Another Seattle source contributed samples from volunteer blood donors who had recovered from COVID-19. The collaborating institutions used their own protocols to collect whole blood in K2EDTA tubes. Collaborator samples were shipped for TCRbeta analysis as frozen whole blood, isolated PBMCs, or DNA extracted from either sample type. Via the germline V gene, CDR1 is SGDLS and CDR2 YYNGEE. V was cut back by 3 bases and J by 4 bases, leaving a gap of 11 bases between them. From its cysteine to its phenylalanine, the CDR3 spans 14 amino acids. The only DNA kept is the CDR3, 42 bases in frame from the first base.

The sequencing input was peripheral blood. This sequence uses TRBV9 and TRBJ1-5; TRBD1 is a possible D gene, resting on 5 matching bases. The TCR sequence derives from a man aged 55 to 70 who had recovered from COVID-19. CDR3 sequence: CASSAWGGNQPQHF. The DNA reads as follows: TGTGCCAGCAGCGCGTGGGGCGGAAATCAGCCCCAGCATTTT.